A selection of T cell receptor beta chains follows, all from one sample in a study of cytotoxic CD8 clonotypes in ibrutinib-treated CLL. Produced via immunoSEQ multiplex PCR; TCRdb's table is partial and in-frame only. The sample lists more than 200,000 clones, roughly 77% occurring once. The specimen was PBMCs, collected after 12 months of ibrutinib treatment. Every receptor here comes from a human donor with chronic lymphocytic leukemia. CDR3s include the opening cysteine and the closing phenylalanine or tryptophan. Fields, in order: CDR3 DNA, CDR3 protein, V gene, clone size, J gene, D gene. The D gene is left open where the match is weak. Where a row states a size, it is once, few, many or the class of an expanded clone; other rows omit it.

cdr3_nt: TGTGCCTGGAGCCGCCCCGGGCAAAACTATGGCTACACCTTC; cdr3_aa: CAWSRPGQNYGYTF; v_call: TRBV30; clone_size: few; j_call: TRBJ1-2; d_call: NA
cdr3_nt: TGTGCCTGGAGTACAGAACTTAGCAATCAGCCCCAGCATTTT; cdr3_aa: CAWSTELSNQPQHF; v_call: TRBV30; clone_size: NA; j_call: TRBJ1-5; d_call: NA
cdr3_nt: TGTGCCATCAGTGATAAGGGAGAACCCTCACCCCAGCATTTT; cdr3_aa: CAISDKGEPSPQHF; v_call: TRBV10-3; clone_size: few; j_call: TRBJ1-5; d_call: NA
cdr3_nt: TGTGCCAGCAGTGACATGGGAGGACAGCCCCAGCATTTT; cdr3_aa: CASSDMGGQPQHF; v_call: TRBV6-4; clone_size: NA; j_call: TRBJ1-5; d_call: NA
cdr3_nt: TGTGCCTGGAGTTTAGGGTCAGCGGAGACCCAGTACTTC; cdr3_aa: CAWSLGSAETQYF; v_call: TRBV30; clone_size: NA; j_call: TRBJ2-5; d_call: NA
cdr3_nt: TGCAGTGCCCTAGAGAGCTACACCTTC; cdr3_aa: CSALESYTF; v_call: TRBV20-1; clone_size: few; j_call: TRBJ1-2; d_call: NA
cdr3_nt: TGCGCCAGCAGCTTGGCGAGGGGGACCTATGGCTACACCTTC; cdr3_aa: CASSLARGTYGYTF; v_call: TRBV5-1; clone_size: NA; j_call: TRBJ1-2; d_call: NA
cdr3_nt: TGTGCCAGCTCACCTTCGCGGGTCAACCACTATGGCTACACCTTC; cdr3_aa: CASSPSRVNHYGYTF; v_call: TRBV18; clone_size: NA; j_call: TRBJ1-2; d_call: NA
cdr3_nt: TGTGCCAGCAGCCCGACTAGCGTATTAGCCGGGGAGCTGTTTTTT; cdr3_aa: CASSPTSVLAGELFF; v_call: TRBV5-6; clone_size: NA; j_call: TRBJ2-2; d_call: TRBD2
cdr3_nt: TGTGCCAGCTCACCAGAAGGACGGAATAATGAAAAACTGTTTTTT; cdr3_aa: CASSPEGRNNEKLFF; v_call: TRBV18; clone_size: NA; j_call: TRBJ1-4; d_call: NA
cdr3_nt: TGTGCCAGCAGGAGGACAGCCCATCAGCCCCAGCATTTT; cdr3_aa: CASRRTAHQPQHF; v_call: TRBV28; clone_size: NA; j_call: TRBJ1-5; d_call: NA
cdr3_nt: TGTGCCAGCAGCTTAAACGCGCGGGACGAGCAGTACTTC; cdr3_aa: CASSLNARDEQYF; v_call: TRBV7-3; clone_size: NA; j_call: TRBJ2-7; d_call: NA
cdr3_nt: TGTGCCTGGAGTGGCCGGGGGGCGTATGGGGAGACCCAGTACTTC; cdr3_aa: CAWSGRGAYGETQYF; v_call: TRBV30; clone_size: NA; j_call: TRBJ2-5; d_call: NA
cdr3_nt: TGTGCCACCAGCAGAGGCGCGGGGGTGCAGGACACAGATACGCAGTATTTT; cdr3_aa: CATSRGAGVQDTDTQYF; v_call: TRBV15; clone_size: NA; j_call: TRBJ2-3; d_call: TRBD2
cdr3_nt: TGTGCCAGCAGCTTAGAGGGACAGGGGGCCCTGGGGAATACGCAGTATTTT; cdr3_aa: CASSLEGQGALGNTQYF; v_call: TRBV11-2; clone_size: NA; j_call: TRBJ2-3; d_call: TRBD1
cdr3_nt: TGTGCCAGTAGTCCCCTGGACAGGGTCCCCGAGCAGTACTTC; cdr3_aa: CASSPLDRVPEQYF; v_call: TRBV19; clone_size: NA; j_call: TRBJ2-7; d_call: TRBD1
cdr3_nt: TGTGCCAGCAGCTTAGCGGGGGAAACCTACATTCAGTACTTC; cdr3_aa: CASSLAGETYIQYF; v_call: TRBV7-9; clone_size: NA; j_call: TRBJ2-4; d_call: NA
cdr3_nt: TGTGCCAGCAGTTCACAGGGGTGGGAGCAGTACTTC; cdr3_aa: CASSSQGWEQYF; v_call: TRBV28; clone_size: NA; j_call: TRBJ2-7; d_call: TRBD1
cdr3_nt: TGCAGCGTCGCCGGGACTAGCGGGGGGAAGAGATCAGATACGCAGTATTTT; cdr3_aa: CSVAGTSGGKRSDTQYF; v_call: TRBV29-1; clone_size: NA; j_call: TRBJ2-3; d_call: TRBD2
cdr3_nt: TGCAGCGTTTCACAGGGGAATAGCAATCAGCCCCAGCATTTT; cdr3_aa: CSVSQGNSNQPQHF; v_call: TRBV29-1; clone_size: NA; j_call: TRBJ1-5; d_call: TRBD1
cdr3_nt: TGTGCCTGGAGTGAAACCCCCGGGACAGGGGTTTACGAGCAGTACTTC; cdr3_aa: CAWSETPGTGVYEQYF; v_call: TRBV30; clone_size: NA; j_call: TRBJ2-7; d_call: TRBD1
cdr3_nt: TGTGCCAGTAGTTTCTACAGGGTAGGCAATCAGCCCCAGCATTTT; cdr3_aa: CASSFYRVGNQPQHF; v_call: TRBV19; clone_size: NA; j_call: TRBJ1-5; d_call: NA
cdr3_nt: TGTGCCAGCAGTTTAACAGGCGGAGAAGCTTTCTTT; cdr3_aa: CASSLTGGEAFF; v_call: TRBV28; clone_size: NA; j_call: TRBJ1-1; d_call: NA
cdr3_nt: TGTGCCAGCAGTGAAGACTGGGGGGTATCGTACAATGAGCAGTTCTTC; cdr3_aa: CASSEDWGVSYNEQFF; v_call: TRBV6-1; clone_size: NA; j_call: TRBJ2-1; d_call: NA
cdr3_nt: TGTGCCTGGGATTTGCTAGGTCCATTCGGTGAGCAGTTCTTC; cdr3_aa: CAWDLLGPFGEQFF; v_call: TRBV30; clone_size: NA; j_call: TRBJ2-1; d_call: NA
cdr3_nt: TGTGCCAGCAGCCAAGAAATGAACAGGGGGAATTCACCCCTCCACTTT; cdr3_aa: CASSQEMNRGNSPLHF; v_call: TRBV4-2; clone_size: NA; j_call: TRBJ1-6; d_call: TRBD1
cdr3_nt: TGTGCCTGGAGTCGGGGGGAAGGAGGCACAGATACGCAGTATTTT; cdr3_aa: CAWSRGEGGTDTQYF; v_call: TRBV30; clone_size: NA; j_call: TRBJ2-3; d_call: TRBD2
cdr3_nt: TGTGCCAGCACCCCCGGCAGACGAGCTAACTATGGCTACACCTTC; cdr3_aa: CASTPGRRANYGYTF; v_call: TRBV28; clone_size: NA; j_call: TRBJ1-2; d_call: NA
cdr3_nt: TGTGCCAGCAGCTCGGCCTCGGATGAGAGCTACGAGCAGTACTTC; cdr3_aa: CASSSASDESYEQYF; v_call: TRBV5-4; clone_size: NA; j_call: TRBJ2-7; d_call: NA
cdr3_nt: TGTGCCAGCAGCACAAGCTACGAGCAGTACTTC; cdr3_aa: CASSTSYEQYF; v_call: TRBV7-9; clone_size: NA; j_call: TRBJ2-7; d_call: NA
cdr3_nt: TGTGCCAGCAAACAGGGCGGCCAGCCCCAGCATTTT; cdr3_aa: CASKQGGQPQHF; v_call: TRBV5-8; clone_size: NA; j_call: TRBJ1-5; d_call: NA
cdr3_nt: TGTGCCAGCTCACCAATGACAGGGGGTCTGGGAGAGACCCAGTACTTC; cdr3_aa: CASSPMTGGLGETQYF; v_call: TRBV18; clone_size: NA; j_call: TRBJ2-5; d_call: TRBD1
cdr3_nt: TGCAGCGTCGGACAGGGGGCGGGGGTGAACACTGAAGCTTTCTTT; cdr3_aa: CSVGQGAGVNTEAFF; v_call: TRBV29-1; clone_size: once; j_call: TRBJ1-1; d_call: TRBD1
cdr3_nt: TGTGCCAGCAGTCTTACTCACCTGGACAGGGGAAAGAGGCAGTACTTC; cdr3_aa: CASSLTHLDRGKRQYF; v_call: TRBV28; clone_size: NA; j_call: TRBJ2-7; d_call: TRBD1
cdr3_nt: TGCGCCAGCAGCCAAGATGGCAGGGGCGGCGGTGAAGCTTTCTTT; cdr3_aa: CASSQDGRGGGEAFF; v_call: TRBV4-3; clone_size: NA; j_call: TRBJ1-1; d_call: NA
cdr3_nt: TGTGCCAGCAGCCCCGGGACTAGCGGGCGCAGCGATACGCAGTATTTT; cdr3_aa: CASSPGTSGRSDTQYF; v_call: TRBV5-4; clone_size: NA; j_call: TRBJ2-3; d_call: TRBD2
cdr3_nt: TGTGCCAGCAGCGTAGGTGTACAGACGAACACCGGGGAGCTGTTTTTT; cdr3_aa: CASSVGVQTNTGELFF; v_call: TRBV9; clone_size: NA; j_call: TRBJ2-2; d_call: NA
cdr3_nt: TGCGCCAGCAGTCCGGGACAGGGAGAGTCACCCCTCCACTTT; cdr3_aa: CASSPGQGESPLHF; v_call: TRBV10-1; clone_size: NA; j_call: TRBJ1-6; d_call: TRBD1
cdr3_nt: TGTGCCAGCAGCCAAGTCGGGGCAGAAGGGTCGGAAAAACTGTTTTTT; cdr3_aa: CASSQVGAEGSEKLFF; v_call: TRBV4-2; clone_size: few; j_call: TRBJ1-4; d_call: NA
cdr3_nt: TGTGCCTGGAGTGGACAGCTCTATGGCTACACCTTC; cdr3_aa: CAWSGQLYGYTF; v_call: TRBV30; clone_size: NA; j_call: TRBJ1-2; d_call: NA
cdr3_nt: TGTGCCAGCAGCCAATCGGGCGGAAGCAATCAGCCCCAGCATTTT; cdr3_aa: CASSQSGGSNQPQHF; v_call: TRBV6-5; clone_size: NA; j_call: TRBJ1-5; d_call: NA